This is a list of T cell receptor beta chains from one sample in a study of T cell repertoires in cytomegalovirus infection. MiXCR, applied by TCRdb to the reads, yields one record per CDR3 protein. The table has tens of thousands of distinct CDR3 sequences, around 3.4% seen once. Material for sequencing was PBMCs. The source is a human donor in good health (CMV status not recorded). Some clones in this sample may be carry-over from other donors' samples. Both conserved end residues are part of each CDR3. The D gene is left open where the match is weak. Size is stated as once, few or many counts, or a class when the clone is expanded.

d_gene	j_gene	v_gene	abundance	CDR3aa	CDR3nt
-	TRBJ1-2	TRBV6-1	few	CASFGTINYGYTF	TGTGCCAGTTTTGGGACGATAAATTATGGCTACACCTTC
-	TRBJ2-3	TRBV10-3	many	CAIANGAGGGDTQYF	TGTGCCATCGCGAACGGAGCGGGCGGAGGAGATACGCAGTATTTT
TRBD1	TRBJ1-2	TRBV6-2/TRBV6-3	many	CASKRDRVNYGYTF	TGTGCCAGCAAACGGGACAGAGTCAACTATGGCTACACCTTC
-	TRBJ1-3	TRBV7-2	many	CASSLTVGSGNTIYF	TGTGCCAGCAGTTTAACGGTTGGGTCTGGAAACACCATATATTTT
TRBD1	TRBJ1-5	TRBV15	few	CATDLTGTGDQPQHF	TGTGCCACGGATTTAACTGGGACAGGGGATCAGCCCCAGCATTTT
-	TRBJ2-7	TRBV6-2/TRBV6-3	many	CASRSSASSYEQYF	TGTGCCAGCAGGAGCTCGGCAAGCTCCTACGAGCAGTACTTC
TRBD2	TRBJ2-3	TRBV6-2/TRBV6-3	many	CASMLAGASYTDTQYF	TGTGCCAGCATGCTAGCGGGGGCCTCCTACACAGATACGCAGTATTTT
TRBD1	TRBJ1-1	TRBV29-1	many	CSVGETGVSRTEAFF	TGCAGCGTTGGTGAGACAGGGGTAAGCCGGACTGAAGCTTTCTTT
-	TRBJ1-4	TRBV5-1	many	CASSLVAGEAEKLFF	TGCGCCAGCAGCTTGGTGGCAGGGGAGGCTGAAAAACTGTTTTTT
-	TRBJ1-2	TRBV7-2	many	CASSPGHLRGGRYGYTF	TGTGCCAGCAGCCCGGGGCACCTACGGGGGGGTCGCTATGGCTACACCTTC
-	TRBJ1-5	TRBV6-8	many	CASTRTVCLDQPQHF	TGTGCCAGCACCCGGACAGTTTGTTTGGATCAGCCCCAGCATTTT
-	TRBJ1-3	TRBV7-6	many	CASSLQMGGISGNTIYF	TGTGCCAGCAGCTTACAAATGGGGGGCATCTCTGGAAACACCATATATTTT
-	TRBJ2-7	TRBV20-1	many	CSFRGRHYEQYF	TGCAGCTTCCGGGGGAGACATTACGAGCAGTACTTC
TRBD1	TRBJ1-4	TRBV18	many	CASSPEGANEKLFF	TGTGCCAGCTCACCAGAGGGGGCGAATGAAAAACTGTTTTTT
TRBD1	TRBJ2-1	TRBV10-3	many	CAISGGQGREKYF	TGTGCCATCAGTGGAGGACAGGGCCGAGAGAAATACTTC
-	TRBJ2-7	TRBV28	many	CASSRTLLQYEQYF	TGTGCCAGCAGTCGGACCCTCTTACAGTACGAGCAGTACTTC
TRBD2	TRBJ2-1	TRBV6-2/TRBV6-3	many	CASSYLWRGGGEQFF	TGTGCCAGCAGTTATTTGTGGCGGGGGGGCGGTGAGCAGTTCTTC
-	TRBJ2-7	TRBV2	many	CASSGTGVLHEQYF	TGTGCCAGCAGTGGAACGGGGGTTCTCCACGAGCAGTACTTC
TRBD1	TRBJ1-5	TRBV27	many	CASSRIQGRNQPQHF	TGTGCCAGCAGTCGCATACAGGGGAGAAATCAGCCCCAGCATTTT
TRBD1	TRBJ2-5	TRBV19	many	CASSTRTGGLETQYF	TGTGCCAGTAGTACACGGACAGGGGGGCTGGAGACCCAGTACTTC
TRBD1	TRBJ1-5	TRBV7-2	many	CASSLWDRSQPQHF	TGTGCCAGCAGCTTGTGGGACAGGTCCCAGCCCCAGCATTTT
TRBD1	TRBJ1-2	TRBV19	many	CASSYQGAYGYTF	TGTGCCAGTTCCTATCAGGGGGCCTATGGCTACACCTTC
TRBD1	TRBJ1-4	TRBV28	many	CASSSGQGISGTNEKLFF	TGTGCCAGCAGTTCGGGACAGGGGATTTCGGGAACTAATGAAAAACTGTTTTTT
-	TRBJ1-2	TRBV7-9	many	CASRLDTSYGYTF	TGTGCCAGCAGGCTAGACACCTCCTATGGCTACACCTTC
-	TRBJ2-3	TRBV7-9	many	CASSLARANSDTQYF	TGTGCCAGCAGCTTAGCGCGGGCTAACTCTGATACGCAGTATTTT
TRBD1	TRBJ1-5	TRBV7-2	many	CASRPSGGTNQPQHF	TGTGCCAGCAGGCCATCAGGGGGCACCAATCAGCCCCAGCATTTT
-	TRBJ2-7	TRBV7-2	many	CASSLEGGSYEQYF	TGTGCCAGCAGCTTAGAGGGGGGGTCCTACGAGCAGTACTTC
-	TRBJ2-1	TRBV2	many	CASSVGNNEQFF	TGTGCCAGCAGTGTCGGGAACAATGAGCAGTTCTTC
TRBD1	TRBJ1-5	TRBV7-8	many	CASSPKNRGSNQPQHF	TGTGCCAGCAGCCCCAAGAACAGGGGATCCAATCAGCCCCAGCATTTT
-	TRBJ2-3	TRBV10-3	many	CAISESSDADTQYF	TGTGCCATCAGTGAGAGTAGCGACGCAGATACGCAGTATTTT
-	TRBJ1-2	TRBV12-3/TRBV12-4	many	CASSFEGDYGYTF	TGTGCCAGCAGTTTTGAGGGGGACTATGGCTACACCTTC
TRBD2	TRBJ2-1	TRBV12-3/TRBV12-4	many	CASSQLPGTNNEQFF	TGTGCCAGCAGCCAACTCCCCGGGACTAACAATGAGCAGTTCTTC
-	TRBJ1-3	TRBV5-5	many	CASSLIGNSGNTIYF	TGTGCCAGCAGCTTGATAGGGAACTCTGGAAACACCATATATTTT
-	TRBJ1-2	TRBV4-3	many	CASSQDRTYGYTF	TGCGCCAGCAGCCAAGATCGGACCTATGGCTACACCTTC
-	TRBJ1-1	TRBV6-2/TRBV6-3	many	CASSSPGPPFF	TGTGCCAGCAGTTCCCCGGGTCCGCCTTTCTTT
TRBD1	TRBJ1-1	TRBV7-9	many	CASSTKTGVNTEAFF	TGTGCCAGCAGCACAAAGACAGGGGTGAACACTGAAGCTTTCTTT
-	TRBJ1-4	TRBV6-1	many	CASSPWEGTNEKLFF	TGTGCCAGCAGTCCCTGGGAGGGGACTAATGAAAAACTGTTTTTT
TRBD2	TRBJ2-7	TRBV20-1	many	CSARELPGLDSYEQYF	TGCAGTGCTAGAGAGTTACCGGGACTAGATTCCTACGAGCAGTACTTC
TRBD1	TRBJ1-2	TRBV19	many	CASTDRGGYGYTF	TGTGCCAGTACGGACAGGGGCGGCTATGGCTACACCTTC
-	TRBJ2-1	TRBV20-1	many	CSAQSGHHNEQFF	TGCAGTGCCCAGTCGGGACACCACAATGAGCAGTTCTTC
-	TRBJ2-1	TRBV7-2	many	CASSLVGRVDEQFF	TGTGCCAGCAGCTTAGTGGGCAGGGTAGATGAGCAGTTCTTC
-	TRBJ2-1	TRBV19	many	CASTPTGTSYNEQFF	TGTGCCAGTACCCCGACAGGAACCTCCTACAATGAGCAGTTCTTC
TRBD1	TRBJ1-5	TRBV2	many	CASRKDRGQPQHF	TGTGCCAGCAGAAAGGACAGGGGGCAGCCCCAGCATTTT
TRBD1	TRBJ1-1	TRBV12-3/TRBV12-4	many	CASSLWAGGQNTEAFF	TGTGCCAGCAGTTTATGGGCAGGGGGGCAGAACACTGAAGCTTTCTTT
-	TRBJ1-1	TRBV6-1	many	CASRVDGKGNTEAFF	TGTGCCAGCAGAGTTGACGGAAAAGGAAACACTGAAGCTTTCTTT
TRBD1	TRBJ1-2	TRBV6-1	many	CASSYLGQPYGYTF	TGTGCCAGCAGTTATTTGGGACAGCCCTATGGCTACACCTTC